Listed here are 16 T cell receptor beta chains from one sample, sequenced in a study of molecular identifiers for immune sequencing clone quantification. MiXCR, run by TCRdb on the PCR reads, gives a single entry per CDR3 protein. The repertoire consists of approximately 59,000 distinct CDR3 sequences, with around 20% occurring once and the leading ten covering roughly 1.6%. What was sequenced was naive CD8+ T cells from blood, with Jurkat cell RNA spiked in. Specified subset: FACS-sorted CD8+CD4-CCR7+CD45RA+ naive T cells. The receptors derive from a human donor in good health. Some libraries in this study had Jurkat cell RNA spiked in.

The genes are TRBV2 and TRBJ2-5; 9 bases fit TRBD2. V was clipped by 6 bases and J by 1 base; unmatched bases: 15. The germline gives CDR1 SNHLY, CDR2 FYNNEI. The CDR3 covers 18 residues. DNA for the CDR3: TGTGCCAGCAGAAACAGGGGCATTGGGACTAGCCCCCAAGAGACCCAGTACTTC. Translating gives CASRNRGIGTSPQETQYF.

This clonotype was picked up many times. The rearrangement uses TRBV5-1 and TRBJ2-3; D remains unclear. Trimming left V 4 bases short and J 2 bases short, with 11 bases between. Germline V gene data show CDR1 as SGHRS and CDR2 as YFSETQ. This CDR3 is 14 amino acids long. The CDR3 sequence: CASSPTRPTDTQYF. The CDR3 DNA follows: TGCGCCAGCAGCCCCACACGCCCCACAGATACGCAGTATTTT.

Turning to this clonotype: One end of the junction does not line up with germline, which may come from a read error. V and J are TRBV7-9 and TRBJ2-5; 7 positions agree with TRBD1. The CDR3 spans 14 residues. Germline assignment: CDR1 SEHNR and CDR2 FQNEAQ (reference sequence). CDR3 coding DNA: TGTGCCAGCTTAAAAGACAGGGTCGCCGAGACTCAGTACTTC. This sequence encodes CASLKDRVAETQYF.

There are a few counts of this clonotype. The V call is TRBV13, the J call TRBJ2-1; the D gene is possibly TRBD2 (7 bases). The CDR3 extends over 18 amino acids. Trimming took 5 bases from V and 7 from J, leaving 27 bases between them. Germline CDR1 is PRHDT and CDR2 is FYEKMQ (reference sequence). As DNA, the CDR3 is TGTGCCAGCAGCGGAGGGGGGGGGGCAGCGGGTTCTGCGAATGAGCAGTTCTTC. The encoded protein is CASSGGGGAAGSANEQFF.

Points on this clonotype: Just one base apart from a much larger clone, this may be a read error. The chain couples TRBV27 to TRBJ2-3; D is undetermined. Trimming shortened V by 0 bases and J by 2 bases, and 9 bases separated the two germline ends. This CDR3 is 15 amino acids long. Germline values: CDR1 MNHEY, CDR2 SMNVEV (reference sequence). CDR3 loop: CASSLSGRTTDTQYF. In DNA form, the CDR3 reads TGTGCCAGCAGTTTATCGGGAAGAACCACAGATACGCAGTATTTT.

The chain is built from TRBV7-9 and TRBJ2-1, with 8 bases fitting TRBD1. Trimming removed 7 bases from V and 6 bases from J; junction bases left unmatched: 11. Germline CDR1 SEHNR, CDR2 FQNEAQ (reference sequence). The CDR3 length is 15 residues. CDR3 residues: CASTEPTGAANEQFF. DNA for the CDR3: TGTGCCAGCACCGAGCCGACAGGGGCCGCCAATGAGCAGTTCTTC.

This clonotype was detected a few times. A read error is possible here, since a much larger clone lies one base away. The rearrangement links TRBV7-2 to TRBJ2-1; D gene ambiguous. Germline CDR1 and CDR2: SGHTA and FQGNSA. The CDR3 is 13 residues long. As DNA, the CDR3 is TGTGCCAGCAGCTCGGACCTTTACAGTGAGCAGTTCTTC. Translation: CASSSDLYSEQFF.

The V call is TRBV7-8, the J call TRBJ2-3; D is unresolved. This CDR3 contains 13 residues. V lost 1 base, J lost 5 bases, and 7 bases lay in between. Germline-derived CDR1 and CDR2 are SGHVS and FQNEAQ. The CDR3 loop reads CASSLVSIDTQYF. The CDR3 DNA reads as TGTGCCAGCAGCTTAGTCTCGATAGATACGCAGTATTTT.

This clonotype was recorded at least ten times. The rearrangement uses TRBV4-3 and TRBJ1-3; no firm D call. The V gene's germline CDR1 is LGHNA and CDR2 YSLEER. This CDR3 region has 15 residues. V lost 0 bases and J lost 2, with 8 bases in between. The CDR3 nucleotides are TGCGCCAGCAGCCAAGATCGGTTTACTGGAAACACCATATATTTT. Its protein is CASSQDRFTGNTIYF.

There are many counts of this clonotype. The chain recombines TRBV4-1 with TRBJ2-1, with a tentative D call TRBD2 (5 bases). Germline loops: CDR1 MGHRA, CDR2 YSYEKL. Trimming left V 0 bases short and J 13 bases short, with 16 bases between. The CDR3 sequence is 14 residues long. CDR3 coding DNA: TGCGCCAGCAGCCAAGATCCCCCTAGCTTCGCCCAGTTCTTC. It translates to CASSQDPPSFAQFF.

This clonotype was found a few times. The CDR3 DNA reads as TGCAGCGTTGAGGGACTAGCTTTTGCCAATGAGCAGTTCTTC. Its translation is CSVEGLAFANEQFF. The chain links TRBV29-1 to TRBJ2-1; 9 bases align to TRBD2. Trimming cost V 3 bases and J 6 bases; bases outside gene matches: 6. Germline V gene lookup returns CDR1 SQVTM and CDR2 ANQGSEA. The CDR3 has 14 amino acids.

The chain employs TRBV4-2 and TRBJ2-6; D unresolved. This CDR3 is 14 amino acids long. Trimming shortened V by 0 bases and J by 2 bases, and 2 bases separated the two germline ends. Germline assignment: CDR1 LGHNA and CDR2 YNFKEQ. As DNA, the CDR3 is TGTGCCAGCAGCCAAGATGCTGGGGCCAACGTCCTGACTTTC. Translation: CASSQDAGANVLTF.

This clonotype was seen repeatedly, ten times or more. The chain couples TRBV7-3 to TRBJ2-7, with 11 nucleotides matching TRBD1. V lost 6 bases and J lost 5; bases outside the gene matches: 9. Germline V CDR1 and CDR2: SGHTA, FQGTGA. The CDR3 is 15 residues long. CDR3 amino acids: CASSYRGTGGDEQYF. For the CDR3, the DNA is TGTGCCAGCAGTTACCGGGGGACAGGGGGTGACGAGCAGTACTTC.

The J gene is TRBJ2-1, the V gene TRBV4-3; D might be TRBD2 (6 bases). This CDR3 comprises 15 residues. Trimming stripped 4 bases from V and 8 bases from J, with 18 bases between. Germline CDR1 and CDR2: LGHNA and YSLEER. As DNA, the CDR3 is TGCGCCAGCAGCCGAGTGGTGACTAGTGGCTATGAGCAGTTCTTC. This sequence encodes CASSRVVTSGYEQFF.

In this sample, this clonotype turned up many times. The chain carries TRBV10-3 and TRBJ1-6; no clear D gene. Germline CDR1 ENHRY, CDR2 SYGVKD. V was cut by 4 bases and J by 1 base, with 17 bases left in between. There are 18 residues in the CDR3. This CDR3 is CAISVVPQSKSYNSPLHF. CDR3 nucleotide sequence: TGTGCCATCAGTGTTGTACCTCAGTCGAAATCCTATAATTCACCCCTCCACTTT.

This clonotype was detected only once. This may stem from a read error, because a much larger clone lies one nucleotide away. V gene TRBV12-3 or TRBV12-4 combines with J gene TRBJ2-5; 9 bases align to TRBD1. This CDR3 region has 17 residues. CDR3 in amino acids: CTSSLKLRRTGVETQYF. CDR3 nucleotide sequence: TGTACCAGCAGTTTAAAATTAAGGAGGACAGGGGTAGAGACCCAGTACTTC.